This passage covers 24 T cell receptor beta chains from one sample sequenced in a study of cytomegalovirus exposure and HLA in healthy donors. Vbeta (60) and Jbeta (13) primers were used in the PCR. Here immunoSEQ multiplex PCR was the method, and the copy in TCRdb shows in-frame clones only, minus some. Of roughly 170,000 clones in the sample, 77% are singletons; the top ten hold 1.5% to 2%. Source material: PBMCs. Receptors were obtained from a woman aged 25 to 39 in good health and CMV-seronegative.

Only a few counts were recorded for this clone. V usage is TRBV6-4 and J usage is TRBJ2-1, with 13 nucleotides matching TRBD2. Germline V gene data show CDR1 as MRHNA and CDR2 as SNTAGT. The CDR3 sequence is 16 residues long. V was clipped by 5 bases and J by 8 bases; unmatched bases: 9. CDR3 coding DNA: TGTGCCAGCAGTCCGGGACTAGCGGGGCGGGGGGATGAGCAGTTCTTC. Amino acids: CASSPGLAGRGDEQFF.

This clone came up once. The CDR3 coding sequence is TGTGCCACCAGCAGAGATCGTGAAGGGGTAACCTACGAGCAGTACTTC. This sequence encodes CATSRDREGVTYEQYF. J is TRBJ2-7 and V is TRBV15, with a possible D match to TRBD1 (5 bases). With 0 bases removed from V and 2 bases from J, the gap between germline ends came to 14 bases. Germline lookup yields CDR1 LNHNV and CDR2 YYDKDF (reference sequence). CDR3 length: 16 residues.

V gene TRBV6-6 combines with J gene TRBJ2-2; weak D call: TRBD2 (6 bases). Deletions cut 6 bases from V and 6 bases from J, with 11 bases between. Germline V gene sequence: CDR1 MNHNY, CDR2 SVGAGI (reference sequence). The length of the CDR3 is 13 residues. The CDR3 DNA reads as TGTGCCAGCAGGGAGCGGGTGGCCGGGGAGCTGTTTTTT. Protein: CASRERVAGELFF.

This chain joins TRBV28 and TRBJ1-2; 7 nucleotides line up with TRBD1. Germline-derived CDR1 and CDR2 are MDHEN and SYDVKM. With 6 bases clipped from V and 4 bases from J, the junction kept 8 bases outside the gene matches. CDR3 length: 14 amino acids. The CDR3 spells CASRRGQAVYGYTF. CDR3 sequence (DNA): TGTGCCAGCAGACGTGGACAGGCGGTCTATGGCTACACCTTC.

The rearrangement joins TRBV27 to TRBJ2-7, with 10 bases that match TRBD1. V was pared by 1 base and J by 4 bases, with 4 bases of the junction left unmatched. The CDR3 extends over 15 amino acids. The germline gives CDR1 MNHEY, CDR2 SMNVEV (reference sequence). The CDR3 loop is CASSLWGTGVYEQYF. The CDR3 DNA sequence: TGTGCCAGCAGTTTATGGGGGACAGGGGTGTACGAGCAGTACTTC.

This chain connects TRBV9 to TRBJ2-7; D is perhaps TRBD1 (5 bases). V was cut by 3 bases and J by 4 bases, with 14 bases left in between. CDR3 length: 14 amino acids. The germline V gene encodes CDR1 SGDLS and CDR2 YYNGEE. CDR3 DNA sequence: TGTGCCAGCAGCGCAGGTGGGCAGGGTTACGAGCAGTACTTC. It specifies CASSAGGQGYEQYF.

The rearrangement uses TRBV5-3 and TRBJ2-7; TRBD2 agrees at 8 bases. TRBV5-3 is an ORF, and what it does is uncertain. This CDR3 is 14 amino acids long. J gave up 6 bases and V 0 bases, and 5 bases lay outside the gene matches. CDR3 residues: CARSLAGGEAEQYF. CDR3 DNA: TGTGCCAGAAGCTTGGCGGGAGGGGAGGCCGAGCAGTACTTC.

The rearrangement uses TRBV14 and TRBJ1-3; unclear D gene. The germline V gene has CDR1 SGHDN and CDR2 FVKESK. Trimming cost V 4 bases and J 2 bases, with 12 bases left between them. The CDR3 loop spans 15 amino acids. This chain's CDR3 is CASSLGRTAGNTIYF. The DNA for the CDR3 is TGTGCCAGCAGCCTGGGAAGGACTGCTGGAAACACCATATATTTT.

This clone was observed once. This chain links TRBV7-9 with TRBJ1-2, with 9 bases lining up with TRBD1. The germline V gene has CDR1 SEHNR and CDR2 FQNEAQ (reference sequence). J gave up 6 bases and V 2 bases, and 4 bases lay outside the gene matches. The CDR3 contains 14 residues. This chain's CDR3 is CASSLSTGGHGYTF. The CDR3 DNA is TGTGCCAGCAGCTTATCGACAGGGGGTCATGGCTACACCTTC.

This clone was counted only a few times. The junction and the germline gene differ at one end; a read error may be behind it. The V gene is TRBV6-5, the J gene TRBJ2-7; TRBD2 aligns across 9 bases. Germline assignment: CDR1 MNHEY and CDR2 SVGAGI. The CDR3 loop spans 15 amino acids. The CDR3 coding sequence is TGTGCCATCAGTAACTTAGCGGGAGACCCCCACGAGCAGTACTTC. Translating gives CAISNLAGDPHEQYF.

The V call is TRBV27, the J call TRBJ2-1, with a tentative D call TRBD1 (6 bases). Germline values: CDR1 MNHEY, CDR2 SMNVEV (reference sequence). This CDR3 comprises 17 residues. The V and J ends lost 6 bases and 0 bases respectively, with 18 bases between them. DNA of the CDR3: TGTGCCAGCAGCAGAGGACTGGGGGCTAGCTCCTACAATGAGCAGTTCTTC. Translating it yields CASSRGLGASSYNEQFF.

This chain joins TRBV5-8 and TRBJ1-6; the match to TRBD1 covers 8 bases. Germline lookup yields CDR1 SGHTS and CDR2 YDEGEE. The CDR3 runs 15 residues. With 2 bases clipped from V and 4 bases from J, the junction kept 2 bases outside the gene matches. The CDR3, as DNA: TGTGCCAGCAGCTTTGACAGGGGTTATAATTCACCCCTCCACTTT. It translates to CASSFDRGYNSPLHF.

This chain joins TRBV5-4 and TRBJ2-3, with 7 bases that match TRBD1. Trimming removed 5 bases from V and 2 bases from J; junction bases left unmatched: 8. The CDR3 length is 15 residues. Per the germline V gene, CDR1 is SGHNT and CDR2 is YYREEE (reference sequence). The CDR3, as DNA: TGTGCCAGCAGACGCCGGGACAGCAACACAGATACGCAGTATTTT. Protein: CASRRRDSNTDTQYF. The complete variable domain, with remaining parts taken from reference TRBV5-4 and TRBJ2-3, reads ETGVTQSPTHLIKTRGQQVTLRCSSQSGHNTVSWYQQALGQGPQFIFQYYREEENGRGNFPPRFSGLQFPNYSSELNVNALELDDSALYLCASRRRDSNTDTQYFGPGTRLTVL.

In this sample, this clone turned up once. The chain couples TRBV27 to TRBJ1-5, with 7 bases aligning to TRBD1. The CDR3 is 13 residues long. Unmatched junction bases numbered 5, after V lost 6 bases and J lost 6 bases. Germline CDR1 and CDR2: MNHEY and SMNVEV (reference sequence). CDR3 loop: CASRATGTQPQHF. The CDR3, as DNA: TGTGCCAGCAGGGCGACAGGGACTCAGCCCCAGCATTTT.

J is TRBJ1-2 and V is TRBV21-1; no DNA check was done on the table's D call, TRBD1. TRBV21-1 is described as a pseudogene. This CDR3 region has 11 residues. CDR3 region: CASSKVGGYTF. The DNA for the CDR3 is TGTGCCAGCAGCAAAGTTGGCGGCTACACCTTC.

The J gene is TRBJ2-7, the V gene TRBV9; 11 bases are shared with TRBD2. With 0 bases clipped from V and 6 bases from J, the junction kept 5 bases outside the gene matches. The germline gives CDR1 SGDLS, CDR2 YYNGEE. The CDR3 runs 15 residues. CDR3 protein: CASSVELAGESEQYF. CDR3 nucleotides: TGTGCCAGCAGCGTAGAACTAGCGGGAGAATCCGAGCAGTACTTC.

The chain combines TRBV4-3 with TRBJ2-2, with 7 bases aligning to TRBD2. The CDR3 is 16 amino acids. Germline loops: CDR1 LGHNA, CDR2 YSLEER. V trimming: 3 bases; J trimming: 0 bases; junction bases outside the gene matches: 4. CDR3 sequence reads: CASSQLGLANTGELFF. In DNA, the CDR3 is TGCGCCAGCAGCCAGCTAGGACTAGCGAACACCGGGGAGCTGTTTTTT.

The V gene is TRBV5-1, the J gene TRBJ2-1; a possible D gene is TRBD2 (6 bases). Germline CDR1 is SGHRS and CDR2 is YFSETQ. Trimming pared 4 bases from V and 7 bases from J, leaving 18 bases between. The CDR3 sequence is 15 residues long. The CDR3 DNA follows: TGCGCCAGCAGCGTCCGGGGAGGTGGGTCTAATGAGCAGTTCTTC. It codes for CASSVRGGGSNEQFF.

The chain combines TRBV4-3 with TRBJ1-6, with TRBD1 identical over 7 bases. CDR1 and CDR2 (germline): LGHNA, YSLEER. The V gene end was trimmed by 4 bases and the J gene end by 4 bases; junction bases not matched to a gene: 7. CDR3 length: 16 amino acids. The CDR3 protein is CASSPTPGGYNSPLHF. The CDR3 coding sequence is TGCGCCAGCAGCCCGACCCCAGGGGGTTATAATTCACCCCTCCACTTT.

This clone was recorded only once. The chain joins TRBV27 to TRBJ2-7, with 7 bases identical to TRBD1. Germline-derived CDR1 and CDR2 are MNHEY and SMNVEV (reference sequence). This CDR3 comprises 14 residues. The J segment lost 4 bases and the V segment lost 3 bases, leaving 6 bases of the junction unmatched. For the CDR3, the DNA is TGTGCCAGCAGTTTGTCGGGACAGAATTACGAGCAGTACTTC. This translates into CASSLSGQNYEQYF.

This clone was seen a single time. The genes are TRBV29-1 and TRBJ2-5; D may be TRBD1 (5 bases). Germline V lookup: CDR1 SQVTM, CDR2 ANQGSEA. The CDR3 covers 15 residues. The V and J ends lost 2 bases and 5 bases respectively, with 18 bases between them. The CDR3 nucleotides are TGCAGCGTTGAACCGGTCAGGGCTCTCCGGGAGACCCAGTACTTC. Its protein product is CSVEPVRALRETQYF.

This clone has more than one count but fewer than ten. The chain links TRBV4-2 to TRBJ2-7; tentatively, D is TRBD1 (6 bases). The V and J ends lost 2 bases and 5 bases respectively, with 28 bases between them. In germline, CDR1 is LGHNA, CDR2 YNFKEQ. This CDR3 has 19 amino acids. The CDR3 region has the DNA TGTGCCAGCAGCCAAAGGGAAACATTACAGGGAAGTTTTTCTGACGAGCAGTACTTC. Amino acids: CASSQRETLQGSFSDEQYF.

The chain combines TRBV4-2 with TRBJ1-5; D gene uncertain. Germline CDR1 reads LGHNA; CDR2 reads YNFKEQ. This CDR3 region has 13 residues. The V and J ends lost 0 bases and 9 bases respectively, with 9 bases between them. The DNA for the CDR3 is TGTGCCAGCAGCCAAGATCGCGAGTGGCCCCAGCATTTT. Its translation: CASSQDREWPQHF.

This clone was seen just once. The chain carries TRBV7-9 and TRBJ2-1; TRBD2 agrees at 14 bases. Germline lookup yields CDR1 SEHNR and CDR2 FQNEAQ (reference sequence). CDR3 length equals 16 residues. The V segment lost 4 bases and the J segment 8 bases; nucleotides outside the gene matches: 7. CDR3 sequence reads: CASSWTSGGLMDEQFF. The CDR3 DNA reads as TGTGCCAGCAGCTGGACTAGCGGGGGGTTGATGGATGAGCAGTTCTTC.